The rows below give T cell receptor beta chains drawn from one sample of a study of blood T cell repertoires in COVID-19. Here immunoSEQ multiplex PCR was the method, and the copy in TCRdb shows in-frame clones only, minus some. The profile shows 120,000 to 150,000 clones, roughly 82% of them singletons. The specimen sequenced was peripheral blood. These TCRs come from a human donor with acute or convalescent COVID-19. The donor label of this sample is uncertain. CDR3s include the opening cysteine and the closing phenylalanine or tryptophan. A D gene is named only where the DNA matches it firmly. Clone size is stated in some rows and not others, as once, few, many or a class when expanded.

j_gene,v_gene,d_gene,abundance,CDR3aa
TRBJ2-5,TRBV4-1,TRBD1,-,CASRRDRAGETQYF
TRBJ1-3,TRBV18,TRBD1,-,CASSLRTGFEGNTIYF
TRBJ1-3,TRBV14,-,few,CASSQWGRGNTIYF
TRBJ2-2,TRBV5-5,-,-,CASSFSAGRYTGELFF
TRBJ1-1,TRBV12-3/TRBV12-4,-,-,CASSRIRNTEAFF
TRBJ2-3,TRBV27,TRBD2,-,CASSSRTSGGGGDTQYF
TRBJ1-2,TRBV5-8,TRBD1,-,CASSRQGANYGYTF
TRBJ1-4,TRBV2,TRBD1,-,CASSLQGTNEKLFF
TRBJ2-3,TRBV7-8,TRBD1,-,CASSLVGQGAITDTQYF
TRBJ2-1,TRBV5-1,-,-,CASSLGQAYNEQFF
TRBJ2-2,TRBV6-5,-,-,CASSPAADTGELFF
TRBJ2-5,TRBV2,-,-,CASSYTPRERRAQYF
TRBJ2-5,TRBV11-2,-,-,CASSLANPGRETQYF
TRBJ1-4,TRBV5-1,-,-,CASSLLGQTDEKLFF
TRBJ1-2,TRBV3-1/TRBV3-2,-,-,CASSQLKQGYYYGYTF
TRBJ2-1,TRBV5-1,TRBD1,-,CASSLAGTDYNEQFF
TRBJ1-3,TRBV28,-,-,CASKLGGTGNTIYF
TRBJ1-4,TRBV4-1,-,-,CASSQESTTGLGKLFF
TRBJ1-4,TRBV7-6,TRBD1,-,CASSLGRQGIRTNEKLFF
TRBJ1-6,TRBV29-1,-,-,CSVRRDGGFSPLHF
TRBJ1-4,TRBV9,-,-,CASSVHGGNEKLFF
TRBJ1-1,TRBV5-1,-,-,CASSLEPGRATEAFF
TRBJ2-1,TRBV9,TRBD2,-,CASSSSGGTYNEQFF
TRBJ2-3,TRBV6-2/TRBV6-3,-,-,CASSKPSTDTQYF
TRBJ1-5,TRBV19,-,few,CASSRGIGNQPQHF
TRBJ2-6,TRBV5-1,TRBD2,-,CASSFLAGGFGANVLTF
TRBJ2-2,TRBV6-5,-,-,CASTQMMGLTGELFF
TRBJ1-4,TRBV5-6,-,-,CASSLAHYEKLFF
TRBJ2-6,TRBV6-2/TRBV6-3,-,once,CASSRTGSGANVLTF
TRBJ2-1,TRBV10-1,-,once,CASSESLGDNEQFF
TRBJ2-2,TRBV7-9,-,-,CASSSGWMGTGELFF
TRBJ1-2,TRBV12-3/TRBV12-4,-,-,CASSFASGPNTF
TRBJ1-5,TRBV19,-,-,CASSIRGYDQPQHF
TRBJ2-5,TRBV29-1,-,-,CSVEETKGETQYF
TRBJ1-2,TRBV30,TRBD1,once,CAWTTGGSGYTF
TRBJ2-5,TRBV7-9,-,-,CASSSRGLAETQYF
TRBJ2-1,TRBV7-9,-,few,CASSSRGTYNEQFF
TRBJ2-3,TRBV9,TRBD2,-,CASSVGRSERGGRDTQYF
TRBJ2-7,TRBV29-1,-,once,CSVRDQGPPKQYF
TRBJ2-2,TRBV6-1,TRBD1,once,CASSDRGQNGELFF
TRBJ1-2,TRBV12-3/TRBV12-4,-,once,CASRVGVRDYTF
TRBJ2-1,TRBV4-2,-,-,CASSQVSNEQFF
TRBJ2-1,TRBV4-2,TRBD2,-,CASSALAGEYNEQFF
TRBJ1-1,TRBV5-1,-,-,CASSIGGVTEAFF
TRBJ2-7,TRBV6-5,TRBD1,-,CASSYVRTGIPYEQYF
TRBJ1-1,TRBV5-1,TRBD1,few,CASSLSDRAGTEAFF
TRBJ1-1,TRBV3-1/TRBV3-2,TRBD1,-,CASRGQGEGTEAFF
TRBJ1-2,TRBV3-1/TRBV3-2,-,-,CASSQAQGASYGYTF
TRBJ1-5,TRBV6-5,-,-,CASAGRWASNQPQHF
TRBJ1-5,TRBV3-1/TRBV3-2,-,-,CASSSGGGGSQPQHF
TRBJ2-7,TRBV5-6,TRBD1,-,CASSPQHHRGRASYEQYF
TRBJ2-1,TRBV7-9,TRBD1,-,CASSETGAVIFKQFF
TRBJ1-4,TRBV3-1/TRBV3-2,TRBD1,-,CASSRTGGEKLFF
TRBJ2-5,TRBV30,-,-,CAWSEGAAQETQYF
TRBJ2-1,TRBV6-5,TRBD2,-,CASSSLAGGGNEQFF
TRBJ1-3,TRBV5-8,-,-,CASGRHRSSSGNTIYF
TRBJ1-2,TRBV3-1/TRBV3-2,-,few,CASSLRGRNYGYTF
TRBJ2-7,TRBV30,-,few,CAWSRFRIQVSSYEQYF
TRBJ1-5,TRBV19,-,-,CASRPTPGNQPQHF